This T cell receptor beta chain is from a study of blood T cell repertoires in COVID-19 (dated by TCRdb to the early 2020s). Regarding the complete study: Collaborator samples came from the United States, Italy and Spain and covered acute and convalescent phases of COVID-19. The prospective study material was composed of cDNA or gDNA derived from T cells, B-cell-depleted T cells, or PBMCs. Subjects who had been exposed to COVID-19, were actively infected with it, or had recovered from it provided the deeply sampled blood TCRbeta repertoires that made up the dataset. A freely available public database, intended as a resource for researchers studying the immune response to SARS-CoV-2, is where the repertoires were released. Samples were obtained from the ongoing ImmuneRACE study (first 160 participants) and from about 1,300 subjects provided by 6 global collaborators. A de-identified subject ID, COVID-19 status, age in years and sex were almost always included in the sample metadata. Where available, HLA class I and class II types were taken from metadata supplied by the sample provider and were not determined by assay-based typing.

The junction carries 9 bases between V and J, which are trimmed by 3 bases and 4 bases respectively. In the germline V gene, CDR1 corresponds to SGHTA and CDR2 to FQGTGA. Including the terminal cysteine and phenylalanine, the CDR3 comprises 14 residues. The CDR3 DNA has 42 bases and is translated from base 1. Enrolling through a virtual design, the prospective study's participants ranged in age from roughly 18 to 89 years and lived across roughly 24 United States geographic areas. To assign participants to cohorts, the prospective study relied on clinical history that participants themselves reported in a screening survey and a study questionnaire. For ImmuneRACE Cohort 3, a participant was defined as recovered based on two consecutive negative NP/OP PCR tests, clearance by a healthcare professional, or resolution of symptoms. In the prospective study, whole blood, serum and a nasopharyngeal or oropharyngeal swab were collected from each participant by mobile phlebotomists. Prospective study participants could optionally give additional blood draws and questionnaires over an approximately two-month period. Prospective study blood samples were shipped either frozen or at room temperature before DNA extraction.

The immunoSEQ Assay, a bias-controlled multiplex PCR, was used to amplify TCRbeta CDR3 regions from genomic DNA. In the authors' own workflow: The number of nucleated cells in each sample was estimated from the amplification of reference gene primers within the assay. Sequence reads were collapsed and filtered to measure the absolute abundance of every unique TCRbeta CDR3 rearrangement. For each sample, productive Simpson clonality was calculated by taking the square root of Simpson's diversity index across productive rearrangements. Here the immuneACCESS table is served through TCRdb, limited to in-frame sequences with V and J called. Missing clones are a known gap in these copies; in checked studies unresolved V genes cover under half, and the rest lacks a known reason. V and J calls and clone size follow that table, whereas D and trimming were derived from the DNA. This sample comprises approximately 300,000 clones, 92% of them detected only once. The ten largest clones represent about 18% of the sample.

For this clone: The antigen it recognizes is unknown. No base quality values were provided; no much bigger clone lies one nucleotide off.

Results the study describes overall, beyond this receptor: How much clinical and demographic metadata was included differed by source and by participant, and the metadata was provided uncurated.

The chain was built from TRBV7-3 and TRBJ2-2; a tentative D call is TRBD1 (5 bases match). The TCR originated in a woman aged 25 to 39 who had recovered from COVID-19. Sample: PBMCs or T cells enriched from blood (not recorded which). DNA sequence: TGTGCCAGCAGCTTTGGACACCTCACCGGGGAGCTGTTTTTT. The encoded protein is CASSFGHLTGELFF.